The 31 T cell receptor beta chains reported below all come from one sample, sequenced in a study of cytomegalovirus exposure and HLA in healthy donors. The table came from immunoSEQ multiplex PCR; TCRdb's copy has only in-frame clones and leaves some out. The sample has some 170,000 clones, under 90% seen once. The sequenced sample consisted of PBMCs. These receptors originate from a man aged 18 to 30 in good health and CMV-seropositive.

This chain joins TRBV28 and TRBJ1-1; TRBD1 agrees at 10 bases. The V gene's germline CDR1 is MDHEN and CDR2 SYDVKM. The CDR3 is 16 residues long. V lost 1 base, J lost 3 bases, and 5 bases stayed unmatched. CDR3 sequence (DNA): TGTGCCAGCAGTTTATCGCGGGACAGGGGATACACTGAAGCTTTCTTT. The encoded protein is CASSLSRDRGYTEAFF.

V usage is TRBV29-1 and J usage is TRBJ1-2; 9 bases are shared with TRBD1. The CDR3 length is 13 residues. Germline values: CDR1 SQVTM, CDR2 ANQGSEA. Trimming cost V 7 bases and J 6 bases; bases outside gene matches: 9. The CDR3 is CSAEQGATDGYTF. In nucleotides, the CDR3 is TGCAGCGCAGAACAGGGGGCCACTGATGGCTACACCTTC.

J is TRBJ2-7 and V is TRBV5-4, with D possibly matching TRBD1 (6 bases). The length of the CDR3 is 14 residues. Trimming stripped 3 bases from V and 2 bases from J, with 12 bases between. CDR1 is SGHNT and CDR2 is YYREEE in the germline V gene (reference sequence). The CDR3 loop is CASSSPTGPYEQYF. The CDR3, as DNA: TGTGCCAGCAGCTCCCCGACAGGACCCTACGAGCAGTACTTC. Combining the CDR3 with reference TRBV5-4 and TRBJ2-7 gives the whole variable domain ETGVTQSPTHLIKTRGQQVTLRCSSQSGHNTVSWYQQALGQGPQFIFQYYREEENGRGNFPPRFSGLQFPNYSSELNVNALELDDSALYLCASSSPTGPYEQYFGPGTRLTVT.

V gene TRBV29-1 combines with J gene TRBJ2-7; 10 bases match TRBD1. The CDR3 runs to 13 residues. Germline-derived CDR1 and CDR2 are SQVTM and ANQGSEA. With 6 bases clipped from V and 5 bases from J, the junction kept 7 bases outside the gene matches. CDR3 residues: CSVRDRGLHEQYF. CDR3 DNA sequence: TGCAGCGTCCGGGACAGGGGATTGCACGAGCAGTACTTC.

The chain couples TRBV30 to TRBJ2-5; 7 bases fit TRBD1. Germline V gene sequence: CDR1 GTSNPN, CDR2 SVGIG (reference sequence). This CDR3 is 13 amino acids long. V dropped 2 bases and J dropped 3; count of bases not matched to a gene: 3. CDR3 DNA: TGTGCCTGGAGTCGAGGGACAGAAGAGACCCAGTACTTC. As protein: CAWSRGTEETQYF.

The chain links TRBV9 to TRBJ2-6, with TRBD1 identical over 8 bases. Germline values: CDR1 SGDLS, CDR2 YYNGEE. With 4 bases clipped from V and 0 bases from J, the junction kept 9 bases outside the gene matches. This CDR3 has 18 amino acids. The CDR3: CASSPRGRMSSGANVLTF. The CDR3 DNA sequence: TGTGCCAGCAGCCCCAGGGGGCGGATGAGCTCTGGGGCCAACGTCCTGACTTTC.

This clone appeared once. The J gene is TRBJ1-1, the V gene TRBV15; D is unclear. V lost 0 bases and J 4 bases, leaving 6 bases between the germline ends. The CDR3 has 13 amino acids. Germline CDR1 reads LNHNV; CDR2 reads YYDKDF (reference sequence). CDR3 protein: CATSRDLSTEAFF. Here the CDR3 DNA reads TGTGCCACCAGCAGAGATCTGAGCACTGAAGCTTTCTTT. Filled out from reference TRBV15 and TRBJ1-1, the complete variable domain reads DAMVIQNPRYQVTQFGKPVTLSCSQTLNHNVMYWYQQKSSQAPKLLFHYYDKDFNNEADTPDNFQSRRPNTSFCFLDIRSPGLGDTAMYLCATSRDLSTEAFFGQGTRLTVV.

This chain joins TRBV13 and TRBJ2-7, with D hard to call. The germline gives CDR1 PRHDT, CDR2 FYEKMQ (reference sequence). V dropped 4 bases and J dropped 2 bases, with 12 bases sitting between them. CDR3 length: 14 amino acids. The CDR3, as DNA: TGTGCCAGCAGCTCCCAGACAAGTCCCTACGAGCAGTACTTC. Translation gives CASSSQTSPYEQYF.

The J gene is TRBJ2-7, the V gene TRBV19; possibly TRBD2 for D (6 bases). The CDR3 contains 14 residues. Germline loops: CDR1 LNHDA, CDR2 SQIVND (reference sequence). Between the trimmed V and J ends, which lost 7 bases and 0 bases, there was a span of 13 bases. In DNA, the CDR3 is TGTGCCAGTACGCAAGCGGGCCGCTCCTACGAGCAGTACTTC. Residues: CASTQAGRSYEQYF.

This clone has just one count. The CDR3 DNA follows: TGTGCCAGCAATCCGGGATCAGTACAAGAGACCCAGTACTTC. Protein sequence: CASNPGSVQETQYF. The chain has TRBV28 and TRBJ2-5; the D gene is possibly TRBD2 (5 bases). This CDR3 spans 14 amino acids. CDR1 is MDHEN and CDR2 is SYDVKM in the germline V gene. V was trimmed by 7 bases and J by 2 bases, leaving 14 bases between them.

This clone was seen a single time. This sequence joins TRBV27 and TRBJ2-7; 8 bases align to TRBD2. Germline V gives CDR1 MNHEY, CDR2 SMNVEV (reference sequence). The V and J ends lost 6 bases and 5 bases, in that order; junction bases with no gene match: 9. CDR3 size: 14 residues. The CDR3 DNA reads as TGTGCCAGCAGCATAAGCGGGAGTGGGAACGAGCAGTACTTC. It translates to CASSISGSGNEQYF.

The CDR3 loop is CASSQVEGLAGALGNEQFF. The CDR3 DNA follows: TGCGCCAGCAGCCAAGTTGAAGGACTAGCGGGAGCTTTGGGGAATGAGCAGTTCTTC. The V call is TRBV4-1, the J call TRBJ2-1, with 13 positions matching TRBD2. V was clipped by 1 base and J by 7 bases; unmatched bases: 13. CDR1 is MGHRA, CDR2 YSYEKL, per germline. CDR3 length: 19 residues.

V usage is TRBV6-1 and J usage is TRBJ2-7, with D perhaps matching TRBD2 (6 bases). The CDR3 extends over 13 amino acids. V shed 3 bases and J shed 0 bases, with 6 bases lying between them. Germline CDR1 reads MNHNS; CDR2 reads SASEGT. The CDR3 protein is CASSEGGSYEQYF. The DNA for the CDR3 is TGTGCCAGCAGTGAGGGGGGCTCCTACGAGCAGTACTTC.

The CDR3 loop is CASSLKDSSMVTQYF. Written as DNA, the CDR3 is TGTGCCAGCAGCTTGAAGGACAGCTCCATGGTTACGCAGTATTTT. V and J are TRBV7-9 and TRBJ2-3, with D possibly TRBD1 on 6 matching bases. The CDR3 loop spans 15 amino acids. The germline CDR1 and CDR2 sequences are SEHNR and FQNEAQ (reference sequence). V dropped 3 bases and J dropped 8 bases, with 18 bases sitting between them.

The chain has TRBV19 and TRBJ2-7; weak D call: TRBD2 (6 bases). V was clipped by 3 bases and J by 3 bases, with 15 bases between them. The germline V gene encodes CDR1 LNHDA and CDR2 SQIVND (reference sequence). The CDR3 covers 15 residues. The CDR3 nucleotides are TGTGCCAGTAGTATTGGGTTGACTAGTAACTACGAGCAGTACTTC. Translating gives CASSIGLTSNYEQYF.

The genes are TRBV4-1 and TRBJ2-5, with D maybe TRBD1 (6 bases). Trimming took 1 base from V and 1 from J, leaving 13 bases between them. Germline loops: CDR1 MGHRA, CDR2 YSYEKL. This CDR3 has 16 residues. In DNA, the CDR3 is TGCGCCAGCAGCCAAGGCCAGCAGGGGTTCCAAGAGACCCAGTACTTC. It translates to CASSQGQQGFQETQYF.

V gene TRBV4-1 combines with J gene TRBJ1-5, with 10 bases aligning to TRBD1. CDR1 is MGHRA, CDR2 YSYEKL, per germline. This CDR3 is built from 19 residues. V shed 0 bases and J 5 bases; nucleotides not matched to a gene: 13. The CDR3 bases are TGCGCCAGCAGCCAAGATGTACCGGCGGGACAGGGGCGTTATCAGCCCCAGCATTTT. Translating it yields CASSQDVPAGQGRYQPQHF.

This clone was seen just once. The CDR3 DNA sequence: TGTGCCAGCAGCCCGATGACATCTGGGGCCAACGTCCTGACTTTC. Amino acids: CASSPMTSGANVLTF. V gene TRBV9 combines with J gene TRBJ2-6; D remains unclear. This CDR3 has 15 residues. V was shortened by 4 bases and J by 1 base, with 9 bases between the two germline ends. CDR1 and CDR2 from the germline V gene are SGDLS and YYNGEE. The complete variable domain, with remaining parts taken from reference TRBV9 and TRBJ2-6, reads DSGVTQTPKHLITATGQRVTLRCSPRSGDLSVYWYQQSLDQGLQFLIQYYNGEERAKGNILERFSAQQFPDLHSELNLSSLELGDSALYFCASSPMTSGANVLTFGAGSRLTVL.

V and J are TRBV28 and TRBJ1-4, with TRBD1 matching over 7 bases. The CDR3 length is 13 residues. Unmatched junction bases numbered 4, after V lost 5 bases and J lost 7 bases. Germline lookup yields CDR1 MDHEN and CDR2 SYDVKM. The CDR3 sequence: CASSTGQAEKLFF. The DNA of the CDR3 is TGTGCCAGCAGTACCGGACAGGCTGAAAAACTGTTTTTT.

The chain employs TRBV15 and TRBJ1-2; 11 bases agree with TRBD1. With 0 bases clipped from V and 2 bases from J, the junction kept 5 bases outside the gene matches. The CDR3 contains 17 residues. Germline values: CDR1 LNHNV, CDR2 YYDKDF (reference sequence). The CDR3 reads CATSRDRGQGENYGYTF. The CDR3 nucleotides read TGTGCCACCAGCAGAGATCGGGGACAGGGGGAGAACTATGGCTACACCTTC.

V and J are TRBV5-1 and TRBJ1-1; maybe TRBD1 (5 bases). Germline lookup yields CDR1 SGHRS and CDR2 YFSETQ. The germline V and J ends were trimmed by 5 bases and 5 bases, with 13 bases remaining between them. The CDR3 loop spans 13 amino acids. The CDR3 loop is CASRETGGTEAFF. CDR3 sequence (DNA): TGCGCCAGCAGGGAAACAGGTGGGACTGAAGCTTTCTTT.

This sequence joins TRBV7-3 and TRBJ2-5, with D unresolved. Germline assignment: CDR1 SGHTA and CDR2 FQGTGA. There are 15 residues in the CDR3. V lost 3 bases, J lost 1 base, and 12 bases lay in between. This CDR3 reads CASSFYQCLQETQYF. DNA for the CDR3: TGTGCCAGCAGCTTTTACCAGTGTCTCCAAGAGACCCAGTACTTC.

The chain couples TRBV5-6 to TRBJ2-5, with TRBD2 as a possible D gene (6 bases). Looked up from germline, CDR1 is SGHDT and CDR2 is YYEEEE. This CDR3 has 17 amino acids. The V and J ends lost 0 bases and 2 bases respectively, with 17 bases between them. In DNA, the CDR3 is TGTGCCAGCAGCTTGGCCAAGCGGGCGGGAATACAAGAGACCCAGTACTTC. Translation gives CASSLAKRAGIQETQYF.

Remarks on this clone: The same CDR3 can be traced to other DNA sequences in this sample. V is TRBV27 and J is TRBJ2-3; D is unclear. Trimming took 5 bases from V and 0 from J, leaving 3 bases between them. The CDR3 has 12 residues. Looked up from germline, CDR1 is MNHEY and CDR2 is SMNVEV (reference sequence). The CDR3 coding sequence is TGTGCCAGCAGTCCAAGCACAGATACGCAGTATTTT. This gives the protein CASSPSTDTQYF.

The chain carries TRBV6-5 and TRBJ2-5; TRBD1 aligns across 8 bases. The J call may be faulty, since TRBJ2-7 better matches the DNA end. The germline V gene has CDR1 MNHEY and CDR2 SVGAGI. CDR3 length: 14 amino acids. The CDR3 here is CASSTDRVRNEQYF. The CDR3 DNA reads as TGTGCCAGCAGTACGGACAGGGTTAGAAACGAGCAGTACTTC.

The chain links TRBV6-6 to TRBJ1-2; D is undetermined. CDR1 MNHNY and CDR2 SVGAGI come from the germline V gene (reference sequence). There are 14 residues in the CDR3. Deletions cut 7 bases from V and 8 bases from J, with 20 bases between. The CDR3 sequence: CASIGTVPFSGYTF. The CDR3 DNA sequence: TGTGCCAGCATTGGAACAGTGCCCTTCTCCGGCTACACCTTC.

This sequence joins TRBV6-5 and TRBJ1-3; D not resolved. V was trimmed by 6 bases and J by 9 bases, leaving 15 bases between them. The CDR3 spans 13 residues. Germline V lookup: CDR1 MNHEY, CDR2 SVGAGI. The CDR3 sequence: CASSPVGSSTIYF. CDR3 nucleotide sequence: TGTGCCAGCAGCCCGGTCGGTTCGAGCACCATATATTTT.

V and J are TRBV7-9 and TRBJ2-3, with 12 bases matching TRBD2. The CDR3 consists of 18 residues. From germline, CDR1 is SEHNR and CDR2 FQNEAQ (reference sequence). The V gene end was trimmed by 1 base and the J gene end by 0 bases; junction bases not matched to a gene: 5. CDR3 coding DNA: TGTGCCAGCAGCTTAGTCGTACTAGCGGGAGGAAGCACAGATACGCAGTATTTT. It translates to CASSLVVLAGGSTDTQYF.

This chain links TRBV5-1 with TRBJ2-3; 9 bases agree with TRBD2. V lost 4 bases, J lost 6 bases, and 3 bases stayed unmatched. Looked up from germline, CDR1 is SGHRS and CDR2 is YFSETQ. The CDR3 covers 13 residues. DNA of the CDR3: TGCGCCAGCAGCGCGGGAGGGCCCGATACGCAGTATTTT. Its protein product is CASSAGGPDTQYF.

The chain combines TRBV20-1 with TRBJ2-1; D not certain. The CDR3 consists of 10 residues. Germline CDR1 and CDR2: DFQATT and SNEGSKA (reference sequence). V was pared by 3 bases and J by 7 bases, with 4 bases between. CDR3 protein: CSARYNEQFF. DNA of the CDR3: TGCAGTGCTAGGTATAATGAGCAGTTCTTC.

This sequence joins TRBV21-1 and TRBJ1-4; the table calls TRBD1, which could not be checked here. TRBV21-1 is reported as a pseudogene. The CDR3 spans 17 residues. The CDR3 nucleotides read TGTGCCAGCAGCACATACAGGGGGCCCGCAACTAATGAAAAACTGTTTTTT. The encoded protein is CASSTYRGPATNEKLFF.